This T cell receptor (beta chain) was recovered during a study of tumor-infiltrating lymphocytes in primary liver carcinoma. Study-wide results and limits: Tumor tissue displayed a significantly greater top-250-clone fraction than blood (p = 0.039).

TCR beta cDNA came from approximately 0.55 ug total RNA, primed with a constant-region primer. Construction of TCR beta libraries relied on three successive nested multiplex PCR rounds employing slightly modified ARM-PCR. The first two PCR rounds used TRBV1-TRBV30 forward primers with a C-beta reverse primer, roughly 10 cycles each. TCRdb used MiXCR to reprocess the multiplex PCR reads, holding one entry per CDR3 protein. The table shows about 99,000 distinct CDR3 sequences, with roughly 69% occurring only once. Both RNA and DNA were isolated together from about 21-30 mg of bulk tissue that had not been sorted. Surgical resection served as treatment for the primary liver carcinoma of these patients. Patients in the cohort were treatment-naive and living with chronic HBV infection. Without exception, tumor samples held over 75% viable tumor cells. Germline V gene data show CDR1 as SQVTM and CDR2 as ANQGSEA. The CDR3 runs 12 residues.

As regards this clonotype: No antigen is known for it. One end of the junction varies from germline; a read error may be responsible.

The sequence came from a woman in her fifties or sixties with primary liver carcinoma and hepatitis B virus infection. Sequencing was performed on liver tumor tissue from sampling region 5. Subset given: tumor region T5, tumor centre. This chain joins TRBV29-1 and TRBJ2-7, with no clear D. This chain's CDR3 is CSLEGSFGEQYF. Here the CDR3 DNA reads TGCAGCCTTGAAGGATCCTTTGGCGAGCAGTACTTC.